The TCR beta chain under discussion was sequenced for a study of blood T cell repertoires in COVID-19. Study summary: Samples of COVID-19 (acute and convalescent) were obtained from the United States, Italy and Spain.

The CDR3 is 15 amino acids. Germline CDR1 is LNHDA and CDR2 is SQIVND (reference sequence). Deletions cut 7 bases from V and 4 bases from J, with 16 bases between. This clone showed up just once. This table comes from immunoSEQ multiplex PCR, and its TCRdb copy is limited to in-frame clones, with some not included. The table has 400,000 to 450,000 clones, 85% to 90% seen once. Those who participated ranged in age from roughly 18 to 95 years and resided in about two dozen US areas. Cohort placement rested on clinical history that participants reported themselves. Donors of Cohort 3 who recovered were those that had two negative PCRs, clearance, or symptom resolution.

V gene TRBV19 combines with J gene TRBJ1-4, with D perhaps matching TRBD1 (6 bases). The clonotype comes from a man aged 25-45 years who had recovered from COVID-19. The sample comprised PBMCs or T cells enriched from blood (not recorded which). Here the CDR3 DNA reads TGTGCCAGTAACCGGCAGGGGAACCTTAATGAAAAACTGTTTTTT. Its protein product is CASNRQGNLNEKLFF.